Given below is one T cell receptor beta chain in context. Its antigen is unidentified. The source of the sample is a study of cytomegalovirus exposure and HLA in healthy donors. Overall study: In terms of ancestry, the Caucasian-associated cluster contained about 80% of the roughly 400 genotyped donors.

V shed 0 bases, J shed 5 bases, and the junction held 3 bases outside the gene matches. This CDR3 has 15 residues. CDR1 is MRHNA and CDR2 is SNTAGT in the germline V gene. Both 60 Vbeta primers and 13 Jbeta primers went into the PCR. Clones were read by immunoSEQ multiplex PCR, and TCRdb kept only the in-frame ones, dropping some. The data contain about 150,000 clones, 75% to 85% of them singletons. Whereas donors were nominally healthy upon sampling, unrecorded immune exposures were probable. Study findings and constraints: Later work found that TCR association rates differed between HLA loci; DRB1 had the most and HLA-C the fewest. The study designated 150 or so TCR beta chains cytomegalovirus-associated.

The sample comprised PBMCs. The chain uses TRBV6-4 and TRBJ2-1; TRBD1 matches at 8 bases. The clonotype was recovered from a man aged 30 to 45 in good health and CMV-seropositive. CDR3 DNA sequence: TGTGCCAGCAGTGACTCGGGGACAGGAGACAATGAGCAGTTCTTC. This translates into CASSDSGTGDNEQFF.